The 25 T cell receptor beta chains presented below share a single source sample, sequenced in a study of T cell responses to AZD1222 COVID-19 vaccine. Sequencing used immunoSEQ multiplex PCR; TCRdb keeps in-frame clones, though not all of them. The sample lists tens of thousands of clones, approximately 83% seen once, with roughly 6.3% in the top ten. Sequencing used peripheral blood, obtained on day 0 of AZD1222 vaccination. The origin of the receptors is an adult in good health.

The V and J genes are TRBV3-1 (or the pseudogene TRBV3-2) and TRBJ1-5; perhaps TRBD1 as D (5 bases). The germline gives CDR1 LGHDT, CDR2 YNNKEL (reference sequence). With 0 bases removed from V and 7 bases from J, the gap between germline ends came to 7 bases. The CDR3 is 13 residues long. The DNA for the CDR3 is TGTGCCAGCAGCCAAGATCGACAGCAGCCCCAGCATTTT. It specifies CASSQDRQQPQHF.

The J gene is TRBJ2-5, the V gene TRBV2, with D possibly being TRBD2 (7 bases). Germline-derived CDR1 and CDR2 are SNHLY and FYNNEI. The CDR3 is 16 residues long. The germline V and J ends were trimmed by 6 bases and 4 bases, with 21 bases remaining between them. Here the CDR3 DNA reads TGTGCCAGCAGCAGGGGTAGCGGGTCGCGGGCAGAGACCCAGTACTTC. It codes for CASSRGSGSRAETQYF. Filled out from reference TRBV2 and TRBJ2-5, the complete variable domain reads EPEVTQTPSHQVTQMGQEVILRCVPISNHLYFYWYRQILGQKVEFLVSFYNNEISEKSEIFDDQFSVERPDGSNFTLKIRSTKLEDSAMYFCASSRGSGSRAETQYFGPGTRLLVL.

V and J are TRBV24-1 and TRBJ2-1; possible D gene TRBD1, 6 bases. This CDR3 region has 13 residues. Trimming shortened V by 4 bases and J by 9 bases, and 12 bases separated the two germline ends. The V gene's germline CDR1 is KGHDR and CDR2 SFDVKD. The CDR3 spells CATSEPWTAEQFF. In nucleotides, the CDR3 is TGTGCCACCAGTGAACCCTGGACAGCTGAGCAGTTCTTC.

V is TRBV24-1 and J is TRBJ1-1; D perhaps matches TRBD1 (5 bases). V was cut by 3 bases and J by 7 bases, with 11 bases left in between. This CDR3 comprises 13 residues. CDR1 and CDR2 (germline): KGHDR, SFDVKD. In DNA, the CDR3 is TGTGCCACCAGTGATGGGACGGGGCTTGAAGCTTTCTTT. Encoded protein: CATSDGTGLEAFF.

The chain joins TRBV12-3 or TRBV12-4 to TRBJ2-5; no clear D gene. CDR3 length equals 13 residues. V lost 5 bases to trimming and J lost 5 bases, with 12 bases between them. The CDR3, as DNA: TGTGCCAGCAGTCCTCGGCCGAGGGAGACCCAGTACTTC. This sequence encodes CASSPRPRETQYF.

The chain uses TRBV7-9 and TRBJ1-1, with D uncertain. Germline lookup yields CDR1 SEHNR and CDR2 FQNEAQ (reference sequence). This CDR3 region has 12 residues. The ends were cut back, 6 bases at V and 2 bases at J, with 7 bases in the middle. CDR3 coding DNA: TGTGCCAGCAGAAGGGCCAACACTGAAGCTTTCTTT. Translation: CASRRANTEAFF. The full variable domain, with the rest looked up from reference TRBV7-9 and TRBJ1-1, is DTGVSQNPRHKITKRGQNVTFRCDPISEHNRLYWYRQTLGQGPEFLTYFQNEAQLEKSRLLSDRFSAERPKGSFSTLEIQRTEQGDSAMYLCASRRANTEAFFGQGTRLTVV.

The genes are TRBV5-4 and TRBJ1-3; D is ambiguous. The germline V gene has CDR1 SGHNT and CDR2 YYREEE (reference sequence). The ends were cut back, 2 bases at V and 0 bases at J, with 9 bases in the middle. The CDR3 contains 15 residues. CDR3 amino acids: CASSFYGNSGNTIYF. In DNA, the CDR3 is TGTGCCAGCAGCTTTTACGGGAACTCTGGAAACACCATATATTTT. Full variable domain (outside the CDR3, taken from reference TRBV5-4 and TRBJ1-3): ETGVTQSPTHLIKTRGQQVTLRCSSQSGHNTVSWYQQALGQGPQFIFQYYREEENGRGNFPPRFSGLQFPNYSSELNVNALELDDSALYLCASSFYGNSGNTIYFGEGSWLTVV.

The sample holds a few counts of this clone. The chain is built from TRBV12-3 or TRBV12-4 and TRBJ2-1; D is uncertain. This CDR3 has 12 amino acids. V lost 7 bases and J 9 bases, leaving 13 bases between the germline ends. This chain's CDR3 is CASTPRGPEQFF. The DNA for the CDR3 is TGTGCCAGCACCCCCCGTGGGCCTGAGCAGTTCTTC.

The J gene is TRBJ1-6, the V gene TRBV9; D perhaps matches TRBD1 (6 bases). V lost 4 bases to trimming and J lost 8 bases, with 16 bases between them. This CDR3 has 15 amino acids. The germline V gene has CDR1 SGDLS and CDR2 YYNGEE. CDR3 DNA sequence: TGTGCCAGCAGCACTAGTGGGGGGCGGGATTCACCCCTCCACTTT. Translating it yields CASSTSGGRDSPLHF.

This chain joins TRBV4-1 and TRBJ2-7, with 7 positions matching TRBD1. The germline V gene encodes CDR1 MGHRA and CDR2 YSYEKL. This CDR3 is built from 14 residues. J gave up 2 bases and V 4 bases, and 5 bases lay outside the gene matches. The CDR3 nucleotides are TGCGCCAGCAGCCCACGACAGGGTACCTACGAGCAGTACTTC. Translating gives CASSPRQGTYEQYF.

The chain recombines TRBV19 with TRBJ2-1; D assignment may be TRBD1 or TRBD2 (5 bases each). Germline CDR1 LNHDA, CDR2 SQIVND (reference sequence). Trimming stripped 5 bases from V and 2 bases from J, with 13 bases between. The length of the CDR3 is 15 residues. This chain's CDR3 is CASSAVTGPYNEQFF. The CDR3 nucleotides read TGTGCCAGTAGTGCAGTTACGGGGCCCTACAATGAGCAGTTCTTC. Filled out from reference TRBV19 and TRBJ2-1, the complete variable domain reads DGGITQSPKYLFRKEGQNVTLSCEQNLNHDAMYWYRQDPGQGLRLIYYSQIVNDFQKGDIAEGYSVSREKKESFPLTVTSAQKNPTAFYLCASSAVTGPYNEQFFGPGTRLTVL.

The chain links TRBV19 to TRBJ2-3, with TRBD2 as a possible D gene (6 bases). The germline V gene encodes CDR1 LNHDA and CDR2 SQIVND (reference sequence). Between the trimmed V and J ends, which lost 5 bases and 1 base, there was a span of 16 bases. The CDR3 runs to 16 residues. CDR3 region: CASSPRTGEGTDTQYF. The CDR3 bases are TGTGCCAGTAGTCCCCGGACGGGGGAGGGCACAGATACGCAGTATTTT.

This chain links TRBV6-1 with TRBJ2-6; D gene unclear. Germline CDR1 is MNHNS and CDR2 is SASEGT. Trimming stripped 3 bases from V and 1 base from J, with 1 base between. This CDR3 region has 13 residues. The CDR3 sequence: CASSDSGANVLTF. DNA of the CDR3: TGTGCCAGCAGTGATTCTGGGGCCAACGTCCTGACTTTC.

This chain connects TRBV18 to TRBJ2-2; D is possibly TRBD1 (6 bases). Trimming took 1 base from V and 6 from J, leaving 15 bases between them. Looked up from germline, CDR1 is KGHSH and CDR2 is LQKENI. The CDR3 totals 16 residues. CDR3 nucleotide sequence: TGTGCCAGCTCACCACGAACAGGGAACGAGGCCGGGGAGCTGTTTTTT. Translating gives CASSPRTGNEAGELFF.

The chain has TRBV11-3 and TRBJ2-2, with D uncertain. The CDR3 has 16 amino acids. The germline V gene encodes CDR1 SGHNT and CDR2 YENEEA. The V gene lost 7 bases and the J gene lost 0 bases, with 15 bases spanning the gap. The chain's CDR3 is CASTHSWMTNTGELFF. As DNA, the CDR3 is TGTGCCAGCACCCACTCGTGGATGACGAACACCGGGGAGCTGTTTTTT.

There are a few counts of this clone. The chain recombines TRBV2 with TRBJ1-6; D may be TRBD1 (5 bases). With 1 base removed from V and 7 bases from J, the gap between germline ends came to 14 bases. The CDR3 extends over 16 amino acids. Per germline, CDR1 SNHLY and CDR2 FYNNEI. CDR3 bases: TGTGCCAGCAGTGAAGGGTGGGACCCAAGGAATTCACCCCTCCACTTT. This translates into CASSEGWDPRNSPLHF.

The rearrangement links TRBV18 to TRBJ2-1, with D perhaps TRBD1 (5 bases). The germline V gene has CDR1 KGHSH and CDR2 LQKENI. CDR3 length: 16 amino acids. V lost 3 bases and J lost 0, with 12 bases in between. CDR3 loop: CASSPGQKISYNEQFF. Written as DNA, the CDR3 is TGTGCCAGCTCACCGGGGCAGAAAATCTCCTACAATGAGCAGTTCTTC.

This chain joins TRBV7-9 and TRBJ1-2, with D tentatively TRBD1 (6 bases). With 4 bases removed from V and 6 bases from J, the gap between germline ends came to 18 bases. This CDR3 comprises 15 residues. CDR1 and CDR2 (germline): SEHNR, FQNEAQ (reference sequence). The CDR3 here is CASSSGPRGSDGYTF. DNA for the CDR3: TGTGCCAGCAGCTCCGGGCCCAGGGGTTCAGATGGCTACACCTTC. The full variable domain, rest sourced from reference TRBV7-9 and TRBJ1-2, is DTGVSQNPRHKITKRGQNVTFRCDPISEHNRLYWYRQTLGQGPEFLTYFQNEAQLEKSRLLSDRFSAERPKGSFSTLEIQRTEQGDSAMYLCASSSGPRGSDGYTFGSGTRLTVV.

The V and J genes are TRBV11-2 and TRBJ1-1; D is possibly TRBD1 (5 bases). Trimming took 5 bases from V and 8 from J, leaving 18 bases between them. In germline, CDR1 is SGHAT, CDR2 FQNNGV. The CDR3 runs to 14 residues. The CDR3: CASSTGTYLSEAFF. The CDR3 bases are TGTGCCAGCAGCACCGGGACCTACCTCTCCGAAGCTTTCTTT.

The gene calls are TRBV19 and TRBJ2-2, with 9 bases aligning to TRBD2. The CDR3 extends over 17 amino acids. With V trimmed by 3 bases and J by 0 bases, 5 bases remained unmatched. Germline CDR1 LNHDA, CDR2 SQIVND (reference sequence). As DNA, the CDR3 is TGTGCCAGTAGTATCCCTGGCGGGGGGGCGAACACCGGGGAGCTGTTTTTT. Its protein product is CASSIPGGGANTGELFF.

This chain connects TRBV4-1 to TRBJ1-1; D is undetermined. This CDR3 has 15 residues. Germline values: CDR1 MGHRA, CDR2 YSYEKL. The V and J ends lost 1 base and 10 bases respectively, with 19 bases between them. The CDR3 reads CASSQGEGMGAAAFF. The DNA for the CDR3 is TGCGCCAGCAGCCAAGGGGAGGGCATGGGTGCGGCAGCTTTCTTT.

The DNA for the CDR3 is TGTGCCAGCAGTACAGGGGATGGGAATCAGCCCCAGCATTTT. It codes for CASSTGDGNQPQHF. J is TRBJ1-5 and V is TRBV5-5; 7 positions agree with TRBD1. Germline CDR1 reads SGHKS; CDR2 reads YYEKEE (reference sequence). V shed 5 bases, J shed 4 bases, and the junction held 6 bases outside the gene matches. This CDR3 is built from 14 residues.

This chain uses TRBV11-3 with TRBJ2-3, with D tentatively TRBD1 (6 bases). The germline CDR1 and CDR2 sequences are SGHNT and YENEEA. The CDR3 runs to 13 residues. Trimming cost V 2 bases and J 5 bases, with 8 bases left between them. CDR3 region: CASSLTGLDTQYF. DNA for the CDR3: TGTGCCAGCAGCTTAACAGGGCTAGATACGCAGTATTTT. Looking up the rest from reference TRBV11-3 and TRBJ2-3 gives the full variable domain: EAGVVQSPRYKIIEKKQPVAFWCNPISGHNTLYWYLQNLGQGPELLIRYENEEAVDDSQLPKDRFSAERLKGVDSTLKIQPAELGDSAVYLCASSLTGLDTQYFGPGTRLTVL.

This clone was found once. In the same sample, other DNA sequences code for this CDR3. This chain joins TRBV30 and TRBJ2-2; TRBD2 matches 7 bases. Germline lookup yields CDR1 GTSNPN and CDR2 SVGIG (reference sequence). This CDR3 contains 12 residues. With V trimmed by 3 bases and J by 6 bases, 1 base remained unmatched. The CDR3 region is CAWSRGAGELFF. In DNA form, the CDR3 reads TGTGCCTGGAGCCGGGGGGCCGGGGAGCTGTTTTTT.

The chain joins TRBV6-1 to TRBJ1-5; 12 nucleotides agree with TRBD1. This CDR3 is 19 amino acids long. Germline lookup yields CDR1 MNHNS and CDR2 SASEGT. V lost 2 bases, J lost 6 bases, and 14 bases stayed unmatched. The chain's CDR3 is CASSEWASGTGGFAQPQHF. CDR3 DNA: TGTGCCAGCAGTGAATGGGCCTCCGGGACAGGGGGCTTCGCTCAGCCCCAGCATTTT.